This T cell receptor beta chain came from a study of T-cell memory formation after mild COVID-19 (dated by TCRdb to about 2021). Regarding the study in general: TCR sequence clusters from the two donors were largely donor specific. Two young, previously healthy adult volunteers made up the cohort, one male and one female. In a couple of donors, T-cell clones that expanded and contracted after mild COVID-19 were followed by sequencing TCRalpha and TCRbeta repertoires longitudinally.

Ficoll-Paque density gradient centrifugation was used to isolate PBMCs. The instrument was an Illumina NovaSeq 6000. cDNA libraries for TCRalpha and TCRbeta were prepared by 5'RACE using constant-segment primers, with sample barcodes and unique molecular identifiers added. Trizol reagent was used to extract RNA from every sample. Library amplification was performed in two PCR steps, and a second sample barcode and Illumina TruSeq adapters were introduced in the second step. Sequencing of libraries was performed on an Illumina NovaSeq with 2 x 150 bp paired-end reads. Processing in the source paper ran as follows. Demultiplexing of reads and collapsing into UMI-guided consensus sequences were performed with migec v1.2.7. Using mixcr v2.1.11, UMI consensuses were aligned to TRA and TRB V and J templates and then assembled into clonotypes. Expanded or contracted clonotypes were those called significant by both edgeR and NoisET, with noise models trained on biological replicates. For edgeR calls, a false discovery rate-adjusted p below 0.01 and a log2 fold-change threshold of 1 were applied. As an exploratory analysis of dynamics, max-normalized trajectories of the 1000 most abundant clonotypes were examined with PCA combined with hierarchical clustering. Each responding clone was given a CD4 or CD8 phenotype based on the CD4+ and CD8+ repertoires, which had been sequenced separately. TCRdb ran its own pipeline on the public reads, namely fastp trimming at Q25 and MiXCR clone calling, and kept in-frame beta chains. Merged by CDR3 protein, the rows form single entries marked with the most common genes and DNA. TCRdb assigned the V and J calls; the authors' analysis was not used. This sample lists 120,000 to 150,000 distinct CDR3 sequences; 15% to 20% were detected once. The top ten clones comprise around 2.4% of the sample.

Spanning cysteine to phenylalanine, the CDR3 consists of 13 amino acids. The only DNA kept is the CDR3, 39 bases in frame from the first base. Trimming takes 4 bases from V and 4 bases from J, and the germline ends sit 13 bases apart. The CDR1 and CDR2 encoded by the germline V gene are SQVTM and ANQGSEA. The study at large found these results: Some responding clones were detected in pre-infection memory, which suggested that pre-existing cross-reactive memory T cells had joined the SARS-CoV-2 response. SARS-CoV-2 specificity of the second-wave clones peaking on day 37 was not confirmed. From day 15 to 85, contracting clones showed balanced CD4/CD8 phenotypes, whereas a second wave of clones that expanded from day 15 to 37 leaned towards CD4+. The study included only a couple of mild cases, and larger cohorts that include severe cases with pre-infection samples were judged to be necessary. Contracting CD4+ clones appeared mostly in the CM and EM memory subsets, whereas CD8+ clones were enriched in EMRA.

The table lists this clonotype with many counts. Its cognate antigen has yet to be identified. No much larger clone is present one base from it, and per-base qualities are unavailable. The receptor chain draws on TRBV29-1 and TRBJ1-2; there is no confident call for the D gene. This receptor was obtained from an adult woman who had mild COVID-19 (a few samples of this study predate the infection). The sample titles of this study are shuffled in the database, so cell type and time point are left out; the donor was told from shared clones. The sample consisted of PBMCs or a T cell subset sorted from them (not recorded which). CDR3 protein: CSVGPNSGYGYTF. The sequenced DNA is TGCAGCGTTGGGCCAAACTCCGGCTATGGCTACACCTTC.